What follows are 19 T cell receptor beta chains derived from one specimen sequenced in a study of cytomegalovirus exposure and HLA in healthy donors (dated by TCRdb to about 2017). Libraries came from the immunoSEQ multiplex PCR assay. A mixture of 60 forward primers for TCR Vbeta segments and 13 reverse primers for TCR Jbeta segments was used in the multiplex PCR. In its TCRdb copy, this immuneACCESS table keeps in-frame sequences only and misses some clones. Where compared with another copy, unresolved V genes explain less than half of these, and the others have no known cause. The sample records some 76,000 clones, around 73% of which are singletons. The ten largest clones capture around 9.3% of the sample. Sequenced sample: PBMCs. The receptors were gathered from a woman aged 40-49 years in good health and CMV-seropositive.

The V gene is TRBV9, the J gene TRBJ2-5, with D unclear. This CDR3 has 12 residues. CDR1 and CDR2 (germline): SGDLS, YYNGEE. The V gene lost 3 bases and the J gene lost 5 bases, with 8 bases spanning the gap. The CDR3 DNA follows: TGTGCCAGCAGCGAAGCCGGGGAGACCCAGTACTTC. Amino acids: CASSEAGETQYF.

The CDR3 DNA follows: TGTGCCAGCAGCTTGGTATCTTCGGGCACCGGGGAGCTGTTTTTT. Its protein product is CASSLVSSGTGELFF. The chain couples TRBV4-2 to TRBJ2-2; D call uncertain. Germline values: CDR1 LGHNA, CDR2 YNFKEQ. Trimming took 5 bases from V and 4 from J, leaving 14 bases between them. The CDR3 is 15 amino acids.

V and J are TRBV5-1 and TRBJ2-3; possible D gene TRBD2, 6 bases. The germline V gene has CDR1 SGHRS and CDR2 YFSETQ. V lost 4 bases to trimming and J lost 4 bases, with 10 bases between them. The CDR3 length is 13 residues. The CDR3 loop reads CASSPTSSDTQYF. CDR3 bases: TGCGCCAGCAGCCCGACTAGTTCAGATACGCAGTATTTT.

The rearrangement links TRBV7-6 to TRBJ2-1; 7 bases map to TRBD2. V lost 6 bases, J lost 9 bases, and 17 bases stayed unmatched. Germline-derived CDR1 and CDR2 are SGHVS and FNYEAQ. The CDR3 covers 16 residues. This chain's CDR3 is CASSGAGVPTNGEQFF. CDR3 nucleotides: TGTGCCAGCAGTGGGGCGGGGGTTCCCACAAATGGTGAGCAGTTCTTC.

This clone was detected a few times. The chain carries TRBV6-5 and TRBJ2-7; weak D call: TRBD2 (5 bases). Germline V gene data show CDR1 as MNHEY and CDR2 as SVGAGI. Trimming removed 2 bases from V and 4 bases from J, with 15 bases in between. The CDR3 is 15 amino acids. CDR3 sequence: CASSYGGSLIYEQYF. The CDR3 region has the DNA TGTGCCAGCAGTTACGGAGGATCACTGATATACGAGCAGTACTTC.

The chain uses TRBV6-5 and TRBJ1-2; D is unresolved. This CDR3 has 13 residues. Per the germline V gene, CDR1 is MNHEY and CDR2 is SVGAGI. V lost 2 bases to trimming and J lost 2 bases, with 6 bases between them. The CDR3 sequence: CASSYDGNYGYTF. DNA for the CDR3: TGTGCCAGCAGTTACGACGGGAACTATGGCTACACCTTC.

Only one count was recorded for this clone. The CDR3 DNA reads TGTGCCAGCAGTTATTCCGGGACAGGGGTCGGCTACACCTTC. Translation gives CASSYSGTGVGYTF. This chain uses TRBV6-1 with TRBJ1-2; 10 positions match TRBD1. The J segment lost 8 bases and the V segment lost 5 bases, leaving 8 bases of the junction unmatched. CDR3 length equals 14 residues. Germline CDR1 is MNHNS and CDR2 is SASEGT.

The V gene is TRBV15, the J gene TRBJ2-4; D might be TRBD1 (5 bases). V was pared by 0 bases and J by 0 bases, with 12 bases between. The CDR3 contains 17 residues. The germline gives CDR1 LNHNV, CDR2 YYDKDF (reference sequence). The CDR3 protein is CATSREHRTLAKNIQYF. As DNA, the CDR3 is TGTGCCACCAGCAGAGAACACAGGACCTTAGCCAAAAACATTCAGTACTTC.

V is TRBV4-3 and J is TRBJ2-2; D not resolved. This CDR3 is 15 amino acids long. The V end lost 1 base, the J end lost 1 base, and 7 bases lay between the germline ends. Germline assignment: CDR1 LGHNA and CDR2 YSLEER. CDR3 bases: TGCGCCAGCAGCCAAGTCGGCGGGAACACCGGGGAGCTGTTTTTT. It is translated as CASSQVGGNTGELFF.

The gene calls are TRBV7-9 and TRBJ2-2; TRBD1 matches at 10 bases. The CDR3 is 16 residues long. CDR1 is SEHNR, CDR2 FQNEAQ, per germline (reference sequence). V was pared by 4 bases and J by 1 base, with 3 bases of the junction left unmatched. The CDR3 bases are TGTGCCAGCAGCTCCGGGGACAGGGGGAACACCGGGGAGCTGTTTTTT. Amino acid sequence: CASSSGDRGNTGELFF.

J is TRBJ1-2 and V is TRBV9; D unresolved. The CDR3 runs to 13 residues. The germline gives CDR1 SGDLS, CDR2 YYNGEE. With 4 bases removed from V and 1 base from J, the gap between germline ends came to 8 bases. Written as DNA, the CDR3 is TGTGCCAGCAGCCTCCAGGATAACTATGGCTACACCTTC. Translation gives CASSLQDNYGYTF.

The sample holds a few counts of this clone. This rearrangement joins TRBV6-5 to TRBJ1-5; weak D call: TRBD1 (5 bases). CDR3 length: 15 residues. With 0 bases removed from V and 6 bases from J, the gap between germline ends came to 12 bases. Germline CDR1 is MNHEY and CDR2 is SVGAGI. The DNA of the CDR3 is TGTGCCAGCAGTTACTCGATTGGGGGAGGTCAGCCCCAGCATTTT. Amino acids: CASSYSIGGGQPQHF.

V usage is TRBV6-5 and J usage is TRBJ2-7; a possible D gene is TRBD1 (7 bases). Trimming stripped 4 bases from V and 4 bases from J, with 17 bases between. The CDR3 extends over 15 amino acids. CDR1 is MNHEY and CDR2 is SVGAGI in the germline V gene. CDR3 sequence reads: CASSSGGRIWYEQYF. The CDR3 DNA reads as TGTGCCAGCAGTTCAGGGGGGCGTATCTGGTACGAGCAGTACTTC.

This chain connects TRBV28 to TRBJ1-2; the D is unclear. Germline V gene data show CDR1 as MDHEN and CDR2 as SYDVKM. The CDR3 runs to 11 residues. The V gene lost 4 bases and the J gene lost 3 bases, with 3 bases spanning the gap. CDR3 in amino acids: CASSSDYGYTF. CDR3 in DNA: TGTGCCAGCAGTTCGGACTATGGCTACACCTTC.

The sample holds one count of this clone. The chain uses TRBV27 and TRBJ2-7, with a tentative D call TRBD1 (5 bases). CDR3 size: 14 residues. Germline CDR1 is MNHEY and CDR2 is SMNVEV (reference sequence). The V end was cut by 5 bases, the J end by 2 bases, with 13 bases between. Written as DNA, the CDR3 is TGTGCCAGCAGTAAACAGGAGTCTACCTACGAGCAGTACTTC. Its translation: CASSKQESTYEQYF.

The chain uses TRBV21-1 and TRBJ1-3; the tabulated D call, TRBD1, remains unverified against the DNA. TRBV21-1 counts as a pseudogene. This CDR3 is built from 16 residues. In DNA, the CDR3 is TGTGCCAGCAGCACCCCAAAAGACAGGGTCGGAAACACCATATATTTT. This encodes CASSTPKDRVGNTIYF.

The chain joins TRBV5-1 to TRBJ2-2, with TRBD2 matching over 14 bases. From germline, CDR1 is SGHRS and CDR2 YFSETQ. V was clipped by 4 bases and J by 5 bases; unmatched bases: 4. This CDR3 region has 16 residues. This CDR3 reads CASSGRTSGGTGELFF. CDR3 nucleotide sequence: TGCGCCAGCAGCGGCAGGACTAGCGGGGGGACCGGGGAGCTGTTTTTT. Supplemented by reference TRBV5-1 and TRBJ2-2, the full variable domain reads KAGVTQTPRYLIKTRGQQVTLSCSPISGHRSVSWYQQTPGQGLQFLFEYFSETQRNKGNFPGRFSGRQFSNSRSEMNVSTLELGDSALYLCASSGRTSGGTGELFFGEGSRLTVL.

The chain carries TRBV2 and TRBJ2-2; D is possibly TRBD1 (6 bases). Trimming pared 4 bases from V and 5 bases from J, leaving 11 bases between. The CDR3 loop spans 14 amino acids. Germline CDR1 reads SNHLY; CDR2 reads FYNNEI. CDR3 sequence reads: CASSGDTRTGELFF. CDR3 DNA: TGTGCCAGCAGTGGGGACACCAGGACCGGGGAGCTGTTTTTT.

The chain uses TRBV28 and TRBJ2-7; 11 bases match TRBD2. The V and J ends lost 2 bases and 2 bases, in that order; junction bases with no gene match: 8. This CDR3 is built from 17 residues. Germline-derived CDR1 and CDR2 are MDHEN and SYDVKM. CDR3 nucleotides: TGTGCCAGCAGTTTACCTCCCGGGACTAGCGGAACCTACGAGCAGTACTTC. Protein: CASSLPPGTSGTYEQYF.